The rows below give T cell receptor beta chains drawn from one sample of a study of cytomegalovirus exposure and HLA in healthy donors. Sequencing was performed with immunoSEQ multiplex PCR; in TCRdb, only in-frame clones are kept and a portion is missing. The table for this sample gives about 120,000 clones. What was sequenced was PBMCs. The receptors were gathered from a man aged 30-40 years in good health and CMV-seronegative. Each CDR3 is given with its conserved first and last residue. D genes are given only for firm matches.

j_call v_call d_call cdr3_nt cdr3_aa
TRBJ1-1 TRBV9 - TGTGCCAGCAGCGCCCCGACGGTGGGGGGGCCCGTAGGGGACACTGAAGCTTTCTTT CASSAPTVGGPVGDTEAFF
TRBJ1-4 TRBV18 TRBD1 TGTGCCAGCTCACCGATGACAGGGAACGGTGAAAAACTGTTTTTT CASSPMTGNGEKLFF
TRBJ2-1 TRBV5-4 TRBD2 TGTGCCAGCAGCCAACTAGCGGGGGGCGGATACAATGAGCAGTTCTTC CASSQLAGGGYNEQFF
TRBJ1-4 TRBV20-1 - TGCAGTGCTGACGGAGGTGAAAAACTGTTTTTT CSADGGEKLFF
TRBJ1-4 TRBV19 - TGTGCCAGTAGCCAGGGGTCTGGCGGTAAACTGTTTTTT CASSQGSGGKLFF
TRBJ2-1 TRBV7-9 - TGTGCCAGCACCAAAGGAGGTGAGCAGTTCTTC CASTKGGEQFF
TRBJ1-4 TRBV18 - TGTGCCAGCTCACGAGAGGCAGGGTCGGGTGAAAAACTGTTTTTT CASSREAGSGEKLFF
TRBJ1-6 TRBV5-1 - TGCGCCAGCAGCTTGGGGACAACCTATTCACCCCTCCACTTT CASSLGTTYSPLHF
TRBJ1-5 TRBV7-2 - TGTGCCAGCAGCTCTTGGGGGCAGGACCCAAATCAGCCCCAGCATTTT CASSSWGQDPNQPQHF
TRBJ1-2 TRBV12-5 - TGTGCTAGTGGTTTGACGTTGTCCGGGGGAGGCTACACCTTC CASGLTLSGGGYTF
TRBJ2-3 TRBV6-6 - TGTGCCAGCACTCTCTCCGGGGTGTTCGGGGATACGCAGTATTTT CASTLSGVFGDTQYF
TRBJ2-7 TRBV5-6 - TGTGCCAGCAGCCCTAACATCGACGGGATCTACGAGCAGTACTTC CASSPNIDGIYEQYF
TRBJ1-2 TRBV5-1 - TGCGCCAGCAGCTTGGTCGCGGGGAGTGATGGCTACACCTTC CASSLVAGSDGYTF
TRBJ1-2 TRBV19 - TGTGCCAGTAGTATAGATGCGAGGTCCCTAAAGGATGGCTACACCTTC CASSIDARSLKDGYTF
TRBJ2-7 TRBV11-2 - TGTGCCAGCAGCCTCCGGGATGTCGCCTACGAGCAGTACTTC CASSLRDVAYEQYF
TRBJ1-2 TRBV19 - TGTGCCAGTAGTATAGGTCTAGCTAACTATGGCTACACCTTC CASSIGLANYGYTF
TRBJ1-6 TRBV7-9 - TGTGCCAGCAGCCTAGACAGGCCGGATTCACCCCTCCACTTT CASSLDRPDSPLHF
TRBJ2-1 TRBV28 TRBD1 TGTGCCAGCAGTCCCCCGGGACAGGGATATGAGCAGTTCTTC CASSPPGQGYEQFF
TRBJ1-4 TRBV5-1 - TGCGCCAGCAGTCAGGGCCCTGCAACTAATGAAAAACTGTTTTTT CASSQGPATNEKLFF
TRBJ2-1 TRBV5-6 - TGTGCCAGCAGCTCCCTAGTGGAGCAGTTCTTC CASSSLVEQFF
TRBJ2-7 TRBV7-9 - TGTGCCAGCAGCTTAAGTCCGGCAGGGAATCTCTACGAGCAGTACTTC CASSLSPAGNLYEQYF
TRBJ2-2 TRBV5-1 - TGCGCCAGCAGCTTGGCGCCCGGGGTAAATGGGGAGCTGTTTTTT CASSLAPGVNGELFF
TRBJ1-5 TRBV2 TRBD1 TGTGCCAGCCTCCGGGACAGGACTAGCAATCAGCCCCAGCATTTT CASLRDRTSNQPQHF
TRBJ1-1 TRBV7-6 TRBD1 TGTGCCAGCAGCGGGCGGGACAGGGGGGAATGGGGCACTGAAGCTTTCTTT CASSGRDRGEWGTEAFF
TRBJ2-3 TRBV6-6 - TGTGCCAGTCTCAAGCGAGGGAGCACAGATACGCAGTATTTT CASLKRGSTDTQYF
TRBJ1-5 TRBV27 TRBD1 TGTGCCAGCAGTTTAGTGGGACAGGGTAATCACCAGCCCCAGCATTTT CASSLVGQGNHQPQHF
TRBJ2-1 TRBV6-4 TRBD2 TGTGCCAGCAGTTTATCCGGGGGGGGATACAATGAGCAGTTCTTC CASSLSGGGYNEQFF
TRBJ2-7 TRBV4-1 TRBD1 TGCGCCAGCAGCGTAGACAGGGAAATCTCCTACGAGCAGTACTTC CASSVDREISYEQYF
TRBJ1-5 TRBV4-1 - TGCGCCAGCAGCCCACCCCTACCGCGGACAGATAGCAATCAGCCCCAGCATTTT CASSPPLPRTDSNQPQHF
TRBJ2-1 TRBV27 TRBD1 TGTGCCAGCAGTCCACAGGGGGCTGATGAGCAGTTCTTC CASSPQGADEQFF
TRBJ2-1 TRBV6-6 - TGTGCCAGCAGCTATCTAGGGGAGGGGGATGAGCAGTTCTTC CASSYLGEGDEQFF
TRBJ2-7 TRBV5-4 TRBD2 TGTGCCAGCAGCTTAGACTTTAGCGGGGGGTCCTACGAGCAGTACTTC CASSLDFSGGSYEQYF
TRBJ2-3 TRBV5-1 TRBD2 TGCGCCAGCAGCTTGGGGCGGGGGACTGGGACAGATACGCAGTATTTT CASSLGRGTGTDTQYF
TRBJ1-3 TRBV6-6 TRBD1 TGTGCCAGCAGTTACTCGGGCCCGAACAGGGGGAACACCATATATTTT CASSYSGPNRGNTIYF
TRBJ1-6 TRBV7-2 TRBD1 TGTGCCAGCAGTAGGGACAGGGGGCTATTTTCGGATTCACCCCTCCACTTT CASSRDRGLFSDSPLHF
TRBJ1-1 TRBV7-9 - TGTGCCAGCATGGGAGTGGTGAGGGACATCGGAGAAGCTTTCTTT CASMGVVRDIGEAFF
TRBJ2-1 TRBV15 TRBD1 TGTGCCACCAGCAGAGGGGGACAGACTGAGCAGTTCTTC CATSRGGQTEQFF
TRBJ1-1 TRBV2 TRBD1 TGTGCCAGCAGTCTACAGGGGGAGGCTGAAGCTTTCTTT CASSLQGEAEAFF
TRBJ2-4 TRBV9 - TGTGCCAGCAGCGCAAGGACTAACCAAAACATTCAGTACTTC CASSARTNQNIQYF
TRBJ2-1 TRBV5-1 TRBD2 TGCGCCAGCAGCCCGACTAGCGGGCCTTACAATGAGCAGTTCTTC CASSPTSGPYNEQFF
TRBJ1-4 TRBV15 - TGTGCCACCAGCTCCGCACAGGACCGAGGTGAAAAACTGTTTTTT CATSSAQDRGEKLFF
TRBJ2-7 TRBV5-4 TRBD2 TGTGCCAGCAGCTTCGGCGGGGGGGACGCCTACGAGCAGTACTTC CASSFGGGDAYEQYF
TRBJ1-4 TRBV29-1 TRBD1 TGCAGCGTTTCGGGGGCCACAGGGGGTGAAAAACTGTTTTTT CSVSGATGGEKLFF
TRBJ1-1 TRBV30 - TGTGCCTGGATGGGGACTAAAGGATTCATGAACACTGAAGCTTTCTTT CAWMGTKGFMNTEAFF
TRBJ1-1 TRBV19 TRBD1 TGTGCCAGTAGCACCCGGGGACAGGGGGCCCCTGAAGCTTTCTTT CASSTRGQGAPEAFF
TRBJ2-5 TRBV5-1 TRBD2 TGCGCCAGCAGCGCTGGACTAGCTCCGACGTCGGAGACCCAGTACTTC CASSAGLAPTSETQYF